This T cell receptor (beta chain) was identified during a study of shared clonotypes between healthy human individuals. The split of CD4+ cells yielded CD45RA+ naive and CD45RA-negative memory subsets. Whole-study results and caveats: The four-donor shared clonotypes exceeded non-shared clonotypes in generation probability, with non-shared ones scoring lower.

Data came from immunoSEQ multiplex PCR; TCRdb stores just in-frame clones and leaves some out. The table includes some 2 million clones, 90% to 95% detected once. A note on this clone: No antigen is known for it.

This receptor was taken from a man aged 18 to 29 in good health. Sequencing input: naive CD4+ T cells sorted from blood. As for subset: CD45RA+ positively selected.

Here the CDR3 reads CASSLTIGTDTQYF. CDR3 DNA sequence: TGCGCCAGCAGCTTGACAATCGGGACAGATACGCAGTATTTT. The rearrangement joins TRBV5-1 to TRBJ2-3; D ambiguous. V was cut by 1 base and J by 3 bases, with 9 bases left in between. This CDR3 comprises 14 residues. CDR1 and CDR2 from the germline V gene are SGHRS and YFSETQ. The full variable domain, in which reference TRBV5-1 and TRBJ2-3 provide the parts outside the CDR3, is KAGVTQTPRYLIKTRGQQVTLSCSPISGHRSVSWYQQTPGQGLQFLFEYFSETQRNKGNFPGRFSGRQFSNSRSEMNVSTLELGDSALYLCASSLTIGTDTQYFGPGTRLTVL.